This is a list of T cell receptor beta chains from one sample in a study of radiation and T cells in renal cell carcinoma. The method was immunoSEQ multiplex PCR; TCRdb's version includes in-frame clones alone and lacks a portion of them. The data show fewer than 150,000 clones, more than 75% seen once. Sequenced material: blood, taken from a patient whose treatment included radiotherapy and nephrectomy. Source of these receptors: an older woman with renal cell carcinoma. Each CDR3 is given with its conserved first and last residue. D genes are given only for firm matches. Only part of the rows carry a size: once, few, many, or a class if the clone is expanded.

D gene	J gene	clone size	V gene	CDR3 DNA	CDR3 protein
NA	TRBJ1-5	NA	TRBV14	TGTGCCAGCAGCCAAGTCGGGGGCAATCAGCCCCAGCATTTT	CASSQVGGNQPQHF
TRBD1	TRBJ1-5	few	TRBV19	TGTGCCAGTAGTATCGGGGACAGGGAGCATTTT	CASSIGDREHF
NA	TRBJ2-7	NA	TRBV5-1	TGCGCCAGCAGCTTGTACAGTACCAGAGGAGGCTACGAGCAGTACTTC	CASSLYSTRGGYEQYF
NA	TRBJ1-3	NA	TRBV11-2	TGTGCCAGCAGCCCCCAGCGTACGATTTCCACCATATATTTT	CASSPQRTISTIYF
TRBD1	TRBJ1-3	NA	TRBV9	TGTGCCAGCAGCGCCTCACAGGGGATCTCTGGAAACACCATATATTTT	CASSASQGISGNTIYF
NA	TRBJ1-5	NA	TRBV6-5	TGTGCCAGCAGTGGTAACGAGGGGCTCCAGCCCCAGCATTTT	CASSGNEGLQPQHF
NA	TRBJ1-1	NA	TRBV19	TGTGCCAGTAAGATCGGAGCTTGGAACACTGAAGCTTTCTTT	CASKIGAWNTEAFF
TRBD1	TRBJ1-6	NA	TRBV7-9	TGTGCCAGCAGCTCCCGCGCTGGGACAGGGGGTTCACCCCTCCACTTT	CASSSRAGTGGSPLHF
NA	TRBJ1-2	NA	TRBV11-2	TGTGCCAGCAGCTTAGATAATAGGATCTATGGCTACACCTTC	CASSLDNRIYGYTF
NA	TRBJ2-1	NA	TRBV5-4	TGTGCCAGCAGCCAGAGGCAGGGGAGGGATGAGCAGTTCTTC	CASSQRQGRDEQFF
NA	TRBJ1-5	NA	TRBV12-1	TGTGCCAGCAGCTCCTCGGGACAGGGGGCGCATCAGCCCCAGCATTTT	CASSSSGQGAHQPQHF
NA	TRBJ1-1	NA	TRBV5-5	TGTGCCAGCAGCGTGGGGGCGAGAACTGAAGCTTTCTTT	CASSVGARTEAFF
NA	TRBJ1-1	NA	TRBV5-1	TGCGCCAGCAGCTTCCAACAGATGAACACTGAAGCTTTCTTT	CASSFQQMNTEAFF
NA	TRBJ2-4	NA	TRBV14	TGTGCCAGCAGCCAAGATCGGCAGACCAAAAACATTCAGTACTTC	CASSQDRQTKNIQYF
NA	TRBJ2-7	once	TRBV28	TGTGCCAGCAGCCGGGCCGGCAGAATCAACGAGCAGTACTTC	CASSRAGRINEQYF
NA	TRBJ1-2	NA	TRBV7-9	TGTGCCAGCAGCTTAGCACCAATGTGGGGCTACACCTTC	CASSLAPMWGYTF
NA	TRBJ1-1	NA	TRBV19	TGTGCCAGTAGTACCTCAGGGAACACTGAAGCTTTCTTT	CASSTSGNTEAFF
NA	TRBJ1-1	NA	TRBV19	TGTGCCAGTACCGGGGTGTCTAAACCGACGGCTTTCTTT	CASTGVSKPTAFF
NA	TRBJ1-2	NA	TRBV6-1	TGTGCCAGCAGTGAACAGAGCTATGGCTACACCTTC	CASSEQSYGYTF
NA	TRBJ2-1	NA	TRBV9	TGTGCCAGCAGCGTAGGACAGAACGCCTACAATGAGCAGTTCTTC	CASSVGQNAYNEQFF
NA	TRBJ1-2	NA	TRBV2	TGTGCCAGCAGTGAAGCGCGGGGGGGACTCAACTATGGCTACACCTTC	CASSEARGGLNYGYTF
TRBD1	TRBJ2-2	NA	TRBV2	TGTGCCATCCAGGGGGCTCCCGGGGAGCTGTTTTTT	CAIQGAPGELFF
NA	TRBJ1-1	NA	TRBV7-9	TGTGCCAGCAGCTCCGGACGCACTGAAGCTTTCTTT	CASSSGRTEAFF
NA	TRBJ1-4	NA	TRBV7-9	TGTGCCAGCAGCGGGGACACAGCAACTAATGAAAAACTGTTTTTT	CASSGDTATNEKLFF
TRBD2	TRBJ2-1	NA	TRBV7-8	TGTGCCAGCAGCCCAAGGACTAGCGGGCGATACAATGAGCAGTTCTTC	CASSPRTSGRYNEQFF
NA	TRBJ1-3	NA	TRBV27	TGTGCCAGCAGTACCGGCCCCTCTGGAAACACCATATATTTT	CASSTGPSGNTIYF
TRBD1	TRBJ2-1	NA	TRBV19	TGTGCCAGTAGTATTCCCGGGACAGGGAAAATGTATGAGCAGTTCTTC	CASSIPGTGKMYEQFF
NA	TRBJ2-2	once	TRBV11-3	TGTGCCAGCAGCTTAGGAGGGGCGGGCACCGGGGAGCTGTTTTTT	CASSLGGAGTGELFF